The sequence of this T cell receptor beta chain was determined in a study of blood T cell repertoires in COVID-19. This clone came up once. The V end lost 5 bases, the J end lost 3 bases, and 14 bases lay between the germline ends. This CDR3 region has 15 residues. Germline values: CDR1 SGHAT, CDR2 FQNNGV. Sequencing was performed with immunoSEQ multiplex PCR; in TCRdb, only in-frame clones are kept and a portion is missing. The sample has a few hundred thousand clones; approximately 83% are singletons. The sequence was collected from a young man who had recovered from COVID-19. Sequencing was done on a sample of peripheral blood. The chain combines TRBV11-2 with TRBJ2-1; D is perhaps TRBD2 (6 bases). The CDR3 here is CASSPGVAVYNEQFF. The CDR3, as DNA: TGTGCCAGCAGCCCCGGGGTAGCGGTCTACAATGAGCAGTTCTTC.